One sample yielded the 17 T cell receptor beta chains listed below, sequenced in a study of Graves' ophthalmopathy and Graves' hyperthyroidism. Researchers took RNA transcripts and amplified TCR beta CDR3 regions from them. RT-PCR in the first round used HTBI primers; a second-round multiplex PCR followed. Each CDR3 protein is one row after TCRdb ran MiXCR on the multiplex PCR reads. The sample records about 660,000 distinct CDR3 sequences, about 40% being singletons. What was sequenced was peripheral blood. These receptors were taken from an adult man with Graves' ophthalmopathy.

The chain combines TRBV2 with TRBJ1-2, with D possibly matching TRBD1 (5 bases). From germline, CDR1 is SNHLY and CDR2 FYNNEI. V gave up 5 bases and J gave up 2 bases, with 15 bases separating them. The CDR3 extends over 15 amino acids. The CDR3 is CASSYGTGRNYGYTF. The CDR3 DNA reads TGTGCCAGCAGTTACGGGACGGGCAGAAACTATGGCTACACCTTC.

This clonotype has a count of ten or more. The chain is built from TRBV29-1 and TRBJ2-5; 9 nucleotides agree with TRBD2. The CDR3 spans 15 residues. CDR1 is SQVTM and CDR2 is ANQGSEA in the germline V gene. J gave up 1 base and V 0 bases, and 3 bases lay outside the gene matches. The CDR3 spells CSVEDLAGSQETQYF. The DNA of the CDR3 is TGCAGCGTTGAAGACCTAGCGGGAAGCCAAGAGACCCAGTACTTC.

The chain couples TRBV7-2 to TRBJ2-7; D is unresolved. The assigned J gene may be wrong: the sequence end matches TRBJ2-1 better. This CDR3 is 11 amino acids long. Germline V gene sequence: CDR1 SGHTA, CDR2 FQGNSA. Here the CDR3 reads CASSLTGEQFF. The CDR3, as DNA: TGTGCCAGCAGCTTAACCGGGGAGCAGTTCTTC.

This chain uses TRBV25-1 with TRBJ1-1; D is perhaps TRBD1 (5 bases). The germline gives CDR1 MGHDK, CDR2 SYGVNS. V lost 2 bases and J lost 3, with 10 bases in between. CDR3 size: 14 residues. The CDR3, as DNA: TGTGCCAGCAGTGAAGGAGGGACGGACACTGAAGCTTTCTTT. It specifies CASSEGGTDTEAFF.

The chain has TRBV25-1 and TRBJ2-7, with D perhaps matching TRBD2 (6 bases). Germline CDR1 and CDR2: MGHDK and SYGVNS. V lost 2 bases and J lost 6, with 14 bases in between. This CDR3 has 14 residues. Here the CDR3 DNA reads TGTGCCAGCAGTGAAAGCTGGGCGGAGGGCGAGCAGTACTTC. Its protein product is CASSESWAEGEQYF.

This clonotype was recorded only once. The junction departs from germline at one end; a sequencing error may be responsible. This chain links TRBV10-3 with TRBJ1-1; 10 bases are a match to TRBD1. This CDR3 has 14 amino acids. Germline V CDR1 and CDR2: ENHRY, SYGVKD. The CDR3 sequence is CAELPGQGRSEDFF. The DNA of the CDR3 is TGTGCCGAGTTACCGGGACAGGGGAGATCTGAAGATTTCTTT.

V is TRBV30 and J is TRBJ1-1; D ambiguous. V was shortened by 2 bases and J by 5 bases, with 12 bases between the two germline ends. The germline CDR1 and CDR2 sequences are GTSNPN and SVGIG (reference sequence). The CDR3 is 13 amino acids. Here the CDR3 reads CAWSIDGRTEAFF. CDR3 coding DNA: TGTGCCTGGAGTATAGACGGGAGAACTGAAGCTTTCTTT. Supplemented by reference TRBV30 and TRBJ1-1, the full variable domain reads SQTIHQWPATLVQPVGSPLSLECTVEGTSNPNLYWYRQAAGRGLQLLFYSVGIGQISSEVPQNLSASRPQDRQFILSSKKLLLSDSGFYLCAWSIDGRTEAFFGQGTRLTVV.

Remarks on this clonotype: This may be a read error, as it is one base from a much larger clone. The chain is built from TRBV11-3 and TRBJ2-7, with 10 bases that match TRBD2. CDR3 length: 16 amino acids. The junction had 13 bases not matched to a gene; V was cut back by 5 bases and J by 6 bases. Germline V lookup: CDR1 SGHNT, CDR2 YENEEA. CDR3 bases: TGTGCCAGCAGCCACCCGAGGGCTAGCGGGAGTCCCGAGCAGTACTTC. Protein sequence: CASSHPRASGSPEQYF.

This clonotype was counted once. The chain combines TRBV10-3 with TRBJ1-6; 7 nucleotides line up with TRBD1. Germline CDR1 reads ENHRY; CDR2 reads SYGVKD. The ends lost 4 bases at V and 7 bases at J; junction bases unmatched: 4. The CDR3 has 14 residues. This CDR3 reads CAISGQGRNSPLHF. The DNA for the CDR3 is TGTGCCATCAGTGGACAGGGTCGCAATTCACCCCTCCACTTT.

This chain joins TRBV25-1 and TRBJ2-7; 7 nucleotides match TRBD2. The CDR3 is 12 residues long. CDR1 and CDR2 (germline): MGHDK, SYGVNS. This CDR3 reads CAREGGRYEQYF. The DNA of the CDR3 is TGTGCTAGAGAAGGCGGGAGATACGAGCAGTACTTC.

This rearrangement joins TRBV19 to TRBJ1-1; the D gene is possibly TRBD1 (5 bases). CDR1 LNHDA and CDR2 SQIVND come from the germline V gene (reference sequence). The CDR3 extends over 13 amino acids. Trimming stripped 6 bases from V and 4 bases from J, with 12 bases between. This chain's CDR3 is CASSLGVPTEAFF. The CDR3 DNA reads TGTGCCAGTAGCTTAGGGGTCCCCACTGAAGCTTTCTTT.

In its sample, this clonotype was seen many times. V and J are TRBV19 and TRBJ2-5; a weak D match, TRBD1 (5 bases). CDR1 and CDR2 from the germline V gene are LNHDA and SQIVND (reference sequence). The V and J ends lost 6 bases and 1 base respectively, with 9 bases between them. The CDR3 length is 13 residues. The DNA for the CDR3 is TGTGCCAGTAGAAATGGGGCCCAAGAGACCCAGTACTTC. Its translation is CASRNGAQETQYF.

This clonotype was seen ten or more times. The chain couples TRBV10-3 to TRBJ1-6; D is possibly TRBD1 (5 bases). Germline V gives CDR1 ENHRY, CDR2 SYGVKD. The CDR3 sequence is 16 residues long. Deletions cut 0 bases from V and 9 bases from J, with 15 bases between. The chain's CDR3 is CAISESGTPEVSPLHF. The CDR3 DNA sequence: TGTGCCATCAGTGAGTCGGGGACCCCAGAGGTTTCACCCCTCCACTTT.

V is TRBV4-1 and J is TRBJ2-5; D might be TRBD2 (6 bases). Trimming left V 2 bases short and J 6 bases short, with 16 bases between. CDR3 size: 15 residues. Germline lookup yields CDR1 MGHRA and CDR2 YSYEKL. CDR3 nucleotides: TGCGCCAGCAGCCAAACAAACGGAGGGTTAAAGACCCAGTACTTC. This gives the protein CASSQTNGGLKTQYF.

The chain has TRBV24-1 and TRBJ1-2; D gene unclear. In germline, CDR1 is KGHDR, CDR2 SFDVKD. V lost 7 bases to trimming and J lost 4 bases, with 15 bases between them. This CDR3 has 14 residues. The CDR3 DNA reads as TGTGCCACCAGGGACTCGGGTCTCCCCTATGGCTACACCTTC. It yields the protein CATRDSGLPYGYTF.

This clonotype has at least ten counts. This chain links TRBV10-3 with TRBJ1-4; TRBD1 matches 9 bases. This CDR3 region has 14 residues. Per germline, CDR1 ENHRY and CDR2 SYGVKD. V shed 10 bases and J 3 bases; nucleotides not matched to a gene: 6. CDR3 sequence reads: CASGTGFSNEKLFF. As DNA, the CDR3 is TGTGCCAGCGGGACAGGGTTTTCTAATGAAAAACTGTTTTTT.

In its sample, this clonotype was seen many times. The V and J genes are TRBV4-1 and TRBJ2-5; D is perhaps TRBD1 (6 bases). This CDR3 has 15 residues. V was trimmed by 0 bases and J by 5 bases, leaving 13 bases between them. Germline CDR1 and CDR2: MGHRA and YSYEKL. The CDR3 nucleotides are TGCGCCAGCAGCCAAGACCCGGACAGATGGGAGACCCAGTACTTC. Its protein is CASSQDPDRWETQYF.